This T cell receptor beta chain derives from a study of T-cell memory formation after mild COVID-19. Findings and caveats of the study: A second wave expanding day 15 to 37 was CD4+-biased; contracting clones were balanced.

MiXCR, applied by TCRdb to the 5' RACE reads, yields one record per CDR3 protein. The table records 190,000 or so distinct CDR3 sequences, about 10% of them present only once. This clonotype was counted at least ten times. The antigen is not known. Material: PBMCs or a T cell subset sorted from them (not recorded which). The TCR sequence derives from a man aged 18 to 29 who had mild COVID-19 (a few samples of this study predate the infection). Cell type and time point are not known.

This CDR3 reads CASSQLPTVDTQYF. The CDR3, as DNA: TGCGCCAGCAGCCAATTGCCCACGGTAGATACGCAGTATTTT. The V call is TRBV4-3, the J call TRBJ2-3; D is unclear. Germline V gene sequence: CDR1 LGHNA, CDR2 YSLEER. This CDR3 is built from 14 residues. The ends were cut back, 2 bases at V and 5 bases at J, with 11 bases in the middle.